These 13 T cell receptor beta chains originate from one sample sequenced in a study of shared clonotypes between healthy human individuals (TCRdb year 2020). Library method: the immunoSEQ multiplex PCR assay. This is the immuneACCESS table as TCRdb keeps it, with only in-frame sequences that have V and J called. A part of the clones is gone; compared with another copy, unresolved V genes explain less than half, and the rest is unexplained. The sample data list about 520,000 clones, and more than 95% of these were observed just once. 0.055% to 0.075% of the sample goes to the ten largest clones. The sample taken for sequencing was naive CD4+ T cells sorted from blood. The cell subset or site label of this sample denotes: CD45RA+ positively selected. The source is a woman between 25 and 40 years old in good health.

The rearrangement links TRBV6-5 to TRBJ1-2; 9 nucleotides match TRBD1. This CDR3 region has 14 residues. The ends lost 0 bases at V and 8 bases at J; junction bases unmatched: 4. CDR1 and CDR2 (germline): MNHEY, SVGAGI. As DNA, the CDR3 is TGTGCCAGCAGTTACTCGTTCACAGGGGGCGGCTACACCTTC. Its protein is CASSYSFTGGGYTF.

The chain joins TRBV7-9 to TRBJ2-7; D possibly corresponds to TRBD1 (5 bases). The CDR3 is made up of 14 amino acids. Germline V CDR1 and CDR2: SEHNR, FQNEAQ (reference sequence). Trimming cost V 1 base and J 1 base, with 8 bases left between them. The chain's CDR3 is CASSLGGESYEQYF. CDR3 nucleotides: TGTGCCAGCAGCTTAGGGGGCGAGTCCTACGAGCAGTACTTC.

The chain has TRBV11-2 and TRBJ1-1, with D unclear. CDR3 length: 14 residues. CDR1 and CDR2 (germline): SGHAT, FQNNGV. V was shortened by 2 bases and J by 3 bases, with 10 bases between the two germline ends. Here the CDR3 reads CASSLNLGDTEAFF. CDR3 bases: TGTGCCAGCAGCTTAAATCTTGGGGACACTGAAGCTTTCTTT.

CDR3 amino acids: CASSYSRAAGETQYF. The CDR3 DNA follows: TGTGCCAGCAGTTACTCAAGGGCGGCGGGAGAGACCCAGTACTTC. This sequence joins TRBV6-5 and TRBJ2-5; D might be TRBD2 (5 bases). CDR1 is MNHEY and CDR2 is SVGAGI in the germline V gene. This CDR3 is 15 amino acids long. With 0 bases removed from V and 4 bases from J, the gap between germline ends came to 12 bases.

The chain employs TRBV5-1 and TRBJ2-3; weak D call: TRBD2 (5 bases). CDR3 length: 17 amino acids. Germline CDR1 and CDR2: SGHRS and YFSETQ. Deletions cut 1 base from V and 2 bases from J, with 17 bases between. The CDR3 DNA is TGCGCCAGCAGCTTGATTAGCGCGACCTTTTCCACAGATACGCAGTATTTT. Translation gives CASSLISATFSTDTQYF.

In DNA form, the CDR3 reads TGTGCCAGCAGCTTAGGAGCAGGGGCTGGTGGCTACACCTTC. Protein sequence: CASSLGAGAGGYTF. The rearrangement joins TRBV7-9 to TRBJ1-2, with D perhaps TRBD1 (6 bases). Per germline, CDR1 SEHNR and CDR2 FQNEAQ (reference sequence). There are 14 residues in the CDR3. V was shortened by 1 base and J by 7 bases, with 13 bases between the two germline ends.

This chain links TRBV7-2 with TRBJ2-3; 7 bases line up with TRBD1. The CDR3 is 18 amino acids. V lost 1 base, J lost 0 bases, and 10 bases stayed unmatched. Germline V gene sequence: CDR1 SGHTA, CDR2 FQGNSA. The CDR3 is CASSLGTGGLGSTDTQYF. The CDR3 nucleotides are TGTGCCAGCAGCTTAGGGACAGGTGGACTGGGCAGCACAGATACGCAGTATTTT.

The chain carries TRBV28 and TRBJ2-1; D may be TRBD1 or TRBD2 (5 bases each). The CDR3 sequence is 15 residues long. Trimming cost V 6 bases and J 5 bases, with 17 bases left between them. Germline V gene data show CDR1 as MDHEN and CDR2 as SYDVKM. DNA of the CDR3: TGTGCCAGCAGAAGGGACGGAACCAGTAACAATGAGCAGTTCTTC. It specifies CASRRDGTSNNEQFF.

In regard to this clone: The sample holds other DNA sequences that translate to the same CDR3. The chain couples TRBV28 to TRBJ1-5, with 8 bases identical to TRBD1. Trimming took 6 bases from V and 2 from J; bases not matched to a gene: 3. Per germline, CDR1 MDHEN and CDR2 SYDVKM. There are 14 residues in the CDR3. The CDR3: CASRSGQGNQPQHF. CDR3 nucleotide sequence: TGTGCCAGCAGGTCGGGACAGGGCAATCAGCCCCAGCATTTT. The whole variable domain, filled in from reference TRBV28 and TRBJ1-5, reads DVKVTQSSRYLVKRTGEKVFLECVQDMDHENMFWYRQDPGLGLRLIYFSYDVKMKEKGDIPEGYSVSREKKERFSLILESASTNQTSMYLCASRSGQGNQPQHFGDGTRLSIL.

The chain has TRBV28 and TRBJ1-1; the D gene is possibly TRBD1 (5 bases). The V gene's germline CDR1 is MDHEN and CDR2 SYDVKM. The CDR3 is 12 amino acids. With 6 bases removed from V and 5 bases from J, the gap between germline ends came to 10 bases. CDR3 coding DNA: TGTGCCAGCAGCCAGGGATGGACTGAAGCTTTCTTT. It translates to CASSQGWTEAFF.

Note on this clone: This sample also contains other DNA sequences that code for the same CDR3. This chain links TRBV28 with TRBJ2-2; D not resolved. Germline V gene lookup returns CDR1 MDHEN and CDR2 SYDVKM. The CDR3 loop spans 12 amino acids. V lost 5 bases to trimming and J lost 5 bases, with 6 bases between them. The CDR3 DNA follows: TGTGCCAGCAGTCTGGGTACCGGGGAGCTGTTTTTT. Protein: CASSLGTGELFF.

The gene calls are TRBV30 and TRBJ2-7; D may be TRBD1 (6 bases). The germline CDR1 and CDR2 sequences are GTSNPN and SVGIG (reference sequence). This CDR3 has 13 residues. Trimming shortened V by 5 bases and J by 3 bases, and 14 bases separated the two germline ends. The CDR3 protein is CAWAGTLHYEQYF. CDR3 coding DNA: TGTGCCTGGGCCGGGACACTCCACTACGAGCAGTACTTC.

The V and J genes are TRBV28 and TRBJ1-3; D gene uncertain. This CDR3 spans 13 amino acids. The germline gives CDR1 MDHEN, CDR2 SYDVKM. Trimming took 5 bases from V and 4 from J, leaving 9 bases between them. CDR3 sequence reads: CASSDPAGNTIYF. CDR3 nucleotide sequence: TGTGCCAGCAGTGACCCTGCCGGAAACACCATATATTTT.